One and the same sample provided the 32 T cell receptor beta chains below, sequenced in a study of radiotherapy plus CTLA-4 blockade in lung cancer (dated by TCRdb to the late 2010s). Libraries were constructed by the immunoSEQ multiplex PCR assay. As stored in TCRdb, this immuneACCESS dataset retains in-frame rearrangements with V and J assigned. A fraction of the clones does not appear; measured against another copy, unresolved V genes explain less than half of the discrepancy, and the remainder lacks a known reason. Present in this sample are tens of thousands of clones, about 76% of which were seen just once. The ten largest clones take up less than 25% of the sample. The specimen comprised peripheral blood, sampled from a patient treated with radiotherapy plus ipilimumab. The receptors were sampled from a human donor with non-small cell lung cancer that progressed on radiotherapy plus ipilimumab.

The chain joins TRBV5-8 to TRBJ1-1; 7 nucleotides line up with TRBD1. The V segment lost 1 base and the J segment 2 bases; nucleotides outside the gene matches: 8. This CDR3 has 16 residues. The germline V gene has CDR1 SGHTS and CDR2 YDEGEE. CDR3 protein: CASSLYTGALNTEAFF. CDR3 nucleotides: TGTGCCAGCAGCTTGTACACAGGGGCCTTAAACACTGAAGCTTTCTTT.

This chain links TRBV14 with TRBJ2-1; the D gene is possibly TRBD1 (6 bases). The germline V and J ends were trimmed by 6 bases and 3 bases, with 18 bases remaining between them. CDR3 length equals 16 residues. CDR1 and CDR2 from the germline V gene are SGHDN and FVKESK. The CDR3 here is CASSPYSGAVYNEQFF. CDR3 nucleotide sequence: TGTGCCAGCAGTCCATATTCAGGGGCCGTCTACAATGAGCAGTTCTTC.

This clone occurred once. The chain combines TRBV7-3 with TRBJ2-1; tentatively, D is TRBD2 (6 bases). Germline assignment: CDR1 SGHTA and CDR2 FQGTGA. The V end was cut by 5 bases, the J end by 7 bases, with 12 bases between. The length of the CDR3 is 13 residues. The CDR3 sequence: CASSAGTFNEQFF. The CDR3 DNA is TGTGCCAGCAGCGCCGGGACTTTTAATGAGCAGTTCTTC.

This clone was detected only a few times. Written as DNA, the CDR3 is TGTGCCAGCAGCGTAGAAGCGGGGGTTCACAATGAGCAGTTCTTC. Protein product: CASSVEAGVHNEQFF. This sequence joins TRBV9 and TRBJ2-1, with TRBD2 matching over 8 bases. This CDR3 has 15 residues. Germline V gene sequence: CDR1 SGDLS, CDR2 YYNGEE. Trimming at V came to 0 bases and at J to 5 bases, leaving 4 bases not matched to a gene.

V and J are TRBV10-3 and TRBJ2-3, with 10 bases identical to TRBD2. Germline values: CDR1 ENHRY, CDR2 SYGVKD. This CDR3 region has 15 residues. The V gene end was trimmed by 7 bases and the J gene end by 5 bases; junction bases not matched to a gene: 9. Here the CDR3 reads CAITSLAGAQDTQYF. The DNA for the CDR3 is TGTGCCATCACCTCGCTAGCGGGAGCTCAAGATACGCAGTATTTT.

This chain uses TRBV11-2 with TRBJ2-5, with D perhaps matching TRBD1 (6 bases). Germline V gene lookup returns CDR1 SGHAT and CDR2 FQNNGV. The CDR3 length is 15 residues. Trimming took 3 bases from V and 0 from J, leaving 11 bases between them. In DNA form, the CDR3 reads TGTGCCAGCAGCTTGACCGACAGGAACCAAGAGACCCAGTACTTC. Its translation: CASSLTDRNQETQYF.

The V gene is TRBV28, the J gene TRBJ1-2, with D possibly TRBD1 on 5 matching bases. Germline V CDR1 and CDR2: MDHEN, SYDVKM. The V gene lost 3 bases and the J gene lost 8 bases, with 10 bases spanning the gap. The CDR3 runs to 12 residues. CDR3 protein: CASSLVGDGYTF. In DNA form, the CDR3 reads TGTGCCAGCAGTTTGGTTGGGGACGGCTACACCTTC.

J is TRBJ1-1 and V is TRBV11-2, with 7 bases matching TRBD1. Unmatched junction bases numbered 6, after V lost 0 bases and J lost 5 bases. This CDR3 contains 15 residues. The V gene's germline CDR1 is SGHAT and CDR2 FQNNGV. The chain's CDR3 is CASSLEVQGRTEAFF. CDR3 nucleotide sequence: TGTGCCAGCAGCTTAGAGGTACAGGGGCGGACTGAAGCTTTCTTT.

The CDR3 spells CASSQEPPPPVGEQYF. Here the CDR3 DNA reads TGCGCCAGCAGCCAAGAACCTCCGCCCCCAGTAGGAGAGCAGTACTTC. The chain carries TRBV4-3 and TRBJ2-7; D remains ambiguous. This CDR3 region has 16 residues. Germline values: CDR1 LGHNA, CDR2 YSLEER. Trimming stripped 0 bases from V and 7 bases from J, with 19 bases between.

The chain has TRBV28 and TRBJ1-2; 9 bases map to TRBD1. V lost 8 bases and J lost 8; bases outside the gene matches: 12. CDR1 is MDHEN, CDR2 SYDVKM, per germline. The CDR3 is 14 amino acids. CDR3 amino acids: CASFLMGTGQGYTF. The DNA for the CDR3 is TGTGCCAGCTTCTTAATGGGGACAGGGCAAGGCTACACCTTC.

This clone was found a few times. V is TRBV4-1 and J is TRBJ1-4; 11 bases line up with TRBD1. CDR1 is MGHRA and CDR2 is YSYEKL in the germline V gene. The CDR3 extends over 14 amino acids. V was clipped by 6 bases and J by 7 bases; unmatched bases: 4. DNA of the CDR3: TGCGCCAGCAGTTCCGGGACAGGGGGTGAAAAACTGTTTTTT. Translated: CASSSGTGGEKLFF.

V usage is TRBV6-6 and J usage is TRBJ2-6; maybe TRBD2 (5 bases). Germline loops: CDR1 MNHNY, CDR2 SVGAGI (reference sequence). Trimming removed 2 bases from V and 0 bases from J, with 8 bases in between. This CDR3 region has 16 residues. The CDR3 region has the DNA TGTGCCAGCAGTTACGAGGGCCCCTCTGGGGCCAACGTCCTGACTTTC. Protein: CASSYEGPSGANVLTF.

The rearrangement joins TRBV19 to TRBJ2-1; D is uncertain. The CDR3 has 14 amino acids. Germline loops: CDR1 LNHDA, CDR2 SQIVND (reference sequence). Trimming removed 3 bases from V and 3 bases from J, with 9 bases in between. CDR3 in DNA: TGTGCCAGTAGTATGGGCCTTTACTACAATGAGCAGTTCTTC. Protein product: CASSMGLYYNEQFF.

The rearrangement uses TRBV10-3 and TRBJ1-1, with D hard to call. The CDR3 consists of 14 residues. CDR1 and CDR2 from the germline V gene are ENHRY and SYGVKD. V shed 2 bases and J shed 4 bases, with 11 bases lying between them. CDR3 DNA: TGTGCCATCAGTGAGGGACGAATGGGCACTGAAGCTTTCTTT. Protein: CAISEGRMGTEAFF.

The chain recombines TRBV27 with TRBJ2-2, with D hard to call. The CDR3 extends over 17 amino acids. Trimming removed 1 base at V and 2 bases at J, with 14 bases between. Germline lookup yields CDR1 MNHEY and CDR2 SMNVEV (reference sequence). The CDR3 loop is CASSLWATIINTGELFF. In DNA form, the CDR3 reads TGTGCCAGCAGTTTATGGGCCACCATTATTAACACCGGGGAGCTGTTTTTT.

In regard to this clone: It may be a read error: a sequence one base away is much more abundant. The chain employs TRBV5-1 and TRBJ2-7; 8 nucleotides agree with TRBD2. Germline lookup yields CDR1 SGHRS and CDR2 YFSETQ. There are 16 residues in the CDR3. The CDR3 region is CASCLGGGRGAYEQYF. DNA for the CDR3: TGCGCCAGCTGCTTGGGAGGCGGGCGGGGGGCCTACGAGCAGTACTTC.

The rearrangement links TRBV7-9 to TRBJ2-1; TRBD2 agrees at 9 bases. The CDR3 has 16 residues. V was clipped by 5 bases and J by 5 bases; unmatched bases: 10. The germline V gene has CDR1 SEHNR and CDR2 FQNEAQ (reference sequence). CDR3 nucleotides: TGTGCCAGCAGCCCGCCCCAGCGGGGGGTCAACAATGAGCAGTTCTTC. Amino acid sequence: CASSPPQRGVNNEQFF. Complete variable domain (other parts from reference TRBV7-9 and TRBJ2-1): DTGVSQNPRHKITKRGQNVTFRCDPISEHNRLYWYRQTLGQGPEFLTYFQNEAQLEKSRLLSDRFSAERPKGSFSTLEIQRTEQGDSAMYLCASSPPQRGVNNEQFFGPGTRLTVL.

For the CDR3, the DNA is TGTGCCAGCAGCCCGGGTCGGGGTTTAACAGATACGCAGTATTTT. Its protein product is CASSPGRGLTDTQYF. V usage is TRBV7-6 and J usage is TRBJ2-3; TRBD2 is a possible D gene (5 bases). The CDR3 totals 15 residues. Germline-derived CDR1 and CDR2 are SGHVS and FNYEAQ. Trimming pared 5 bases from V and 3 bases from J, leaving 15 bases between.

This clone was observed a single time. CDR3 sequence (DNA): TGTGCCAGCAGGAGGGCAGTTGGGTCACAAGAGACCCAGTACTTC. It translates to CASRRAVGSQETQYF. V usage is TRBV27 and J usage is TRBJ2-5, with D tentatively TRBD2 (5 bases). Germline V lookup: CDR1 MNHEY, CDR2 SMNVEV (reference sequence). V lost 6 bases and J lost 2, with 16 bases in between. The CDR3 consists of 15 residues.

The CDR3 is CASSLYSTDTQYF. CDR3 in DNA: TGTGCCAGCAGCCTGTATAGCACAGATACGCAGTATTTT. The chain links TRBV14 to TRBJ2-3; D gene uncertain. This CDR3 is built from 13 residues. Germline CDR1 SGHDN, CDR2 FVKESK. Trimming cost V 4 bases and J 0 bases, with 5 bases left between them.

The J gene is TRBJ2-5, the V gene TRBV27; D is tentatively TRBD1 or TRBD2 (6 bases each). Trimming took 8 bases from V and 2 from J, leaving 21 bases between them. CDR1 and CDR2 (germline): MNHEY, SMNVEV (reference sequence). CDR3 length: 16 amino acids. The CDR3 DNA reads TGTGCCAGCGGGTCTCCCCAGGGGAGGAGGCAAGAGACCCAGTACTTC. This codes for CASGSPQGRRQETQYF.

This clone has only a few counts. The chain combines TRBV29-1 with TRBJ2-2, with 16 bases identical to TRBD2. The CDR3 consists of 18 residues. Germline V gene sequence: CDR1 SQVTM, CDR2 ANQGSEA. Trimming removed 0 bases from V and 6 bases from J; junction bases left unmatched: 7. CDR3 DNA sequence: TGCAGCGTTGAAGACACGGGACTAGCGGGAGGGCCCGCCGGGGAGCTGTTTTTT. It codes for CSVEDTGLAGGPAGELFF.

A single count supports this clone. The chain links TRBV13 to TRBJ1-2; no clear D. CDR3 length: 14 residues. Germline CDR1 PRHDT, CDR2 FYEKMQ (reference sequence). Trimming shortened V by 3 bases and J by 3 bases, and 11 bases separated the two germline ends. CDR3 region: CASSFKARYYGYTF. The CDR3 DNA follows: TGTGCCAGCAGCTTCAAGGCCCGGTACTATGGCTACACCTTC.

The chain combines TRBV7-9 with TRBJ2-3, with 8 bases aligning to TRBD2. Germline values: CDR1 SEHNR, CDR2 FQNEAQ (reference sequence). V gave up 4 bases and J gave up 2 bases; unmatched junction bases: 2. This CDR3 has 14 residues. The chain's CDR3 is CASSSGLDTDTQYF. The CDR3 bases are TGTGCCAGCAGCTCGGGACTAGACACAGATACGCAGTATTTT.

This sequence joins TRBV5-4 and TRBJ1-2; D remains ambiguous. The CDR3 is 14 amino acids. Germline CDR1 SGHNT, CDR2 YYREEE (reference sequence). The ends were cut back, 1 base at V and 2 bases at J, with 9 bases in the middle. The CDR3 is CASSLWGMNYGYTF. CDR3 coding DNA: TGTGCCAGCAGCTTGTGGGGAATGAACTATGGCTACACCTTC. The whole variable domain, remainder taken from reference TRBV5-4 and TRBJ1-2, is ETGVTQSPTHLIKTRGQQVTLRCSSQSGHNTVSWYQQALGQGPQFIFQYYREEENGRGNFPPRFSGLQFPNYSSELNVNALELDDSALYLCASSLWGMNYGYTFGSGTRLTVV.

This clone was recorded a few times. The J gene is TRBJ1-5, the V gene TRBV9; D might be TRBD1 (6 bases). V was trimmed by 0 bases and J by 6 bases, leaving 10 bases between them. CDR1 is SGDLS, CDR2 YYNGEE, per germline. The CDR3 covers 14 residues. The CDR3 sequence is CASSVEGTSQPQHF. The CDR3, as DNA: TGTGCCAGCAGCGTAGAGGGGACATCTCAGCCCCAGCATTTT.

This chain connects TRBV14 to TRBJ2-1, with D possibly matching TRBD2 (6 bases). V was clipped by 4 bases and J by 4 bases, with 14 bases between them. The germline V gene has CDR1 SGHDN and CDR2 FVKESK. This CDR3 is built from 15 residues. The CDR3 reads CASSPTSSPYNEQFF. CDR3 nucleotide sequence: TGTGCCAGCAGCCCTACTAGCTCCCCTTACAATGAGCAGTTCTTC.

This sequence joins TRBV7-8 and TRBJ2-1; a possible D gene is TRBD2 (5 bases). Trimming cost V 3 bases and J 7 bases, with 13 bases left between them. CDR3 length equals 14 residues. CDR1 SGHVS and CDR2 FQNEAQ come from the germline V gene. CDR3 DNA: TGTGCCAGCAGCTTGAGAGTACGGGGAAATGAGCAGTTCTTC. As protein: CASSLRVRGNEQFF.

V is TRBV5-6 and J is TRBJ2-1, with D possibly being TRBD1 (5 bases). Deletions cut 0 bases from V and 3 bases from J, with 10 bases between. Germline V lookup: CDR1 SGHDT, CDR2 YYEEEE. This CDR3 contains 15 residues. CDR3 nucleotide sequence: TGTGCCAGCAGCTTGGAGGACACCATCTACAATGAGCAGTTCTTC. Translated, it gives CASSLEDTIYNEQFF.

This clone was seen a handful of times. The chain employs TRBV5-1 and TRBJ1-3; D is uncertain. Trimming removed 0 bases from V and 2 bases from J, with 9 bases in between. Per germline, CDR1 SGHRS and CDR2 YFSETQ. The CDR3 sequence is 15 residues long. The CDR3 reads CASSLDGLAGNTIYF. In nucleotides, the CDR3 is TGCGCCAGCAGCTTGGACGGCCTCGCTGGAAACACCATATATTTT.

Notes on this clone: One junction end disagrees with the germline gene, perhaps due to a read error. This chain joins TRBV27 and TRBJ2-7, with D maybe TRBD1 (6 bases). Looked up from germline, CDR1 is MNHEY and CDR2 is SMNVEV (reference sequence). The CDR3 has 14 residues. For the CDR3, the DNA is TGTGTCAGCAGTGCAACAGGGACCTCCTACGAGCAGTACTTC. Translating it yields CVSSATGTSYEQYF.

There are a few counts of this clone. Written as DNA, the CDR3 is TGTGCCAGCAGTTTAACGGGTGGTAGCAATCAGCCCCAGCATTTT. It encodes CASSLTGGSNQPQHF. This chain links TRBV27 with TRBJ1-5; D is ambiguous. Germline-derived CDR1 and CDR2 are MNHEY and SMNVEV (reference sequence). Trimming cost V 2 bases and J 0 bases, with 8 bases left between them. The CDR3 runs 15 residues.